This T cell receptor beta chain was sequenced during a study of blood T cell repertoires in COVID-19. Overall study context: Nucleic acid was either cDNA or gDNA, and it came from T cells, B-cell-depleted T cells, or PBMCs.

Trimming took off 5 bases at V and 7 bases at J, with 17 bases between the two ends. Looked up from germline, CDR1 is SGHTA and CDR2 is FQGTGA. The CDR3 sequence is 14 residues long. Clones were sequenced by immunoSEQ multiplex PCR, and TCRdb holds only the in-frame ones, with some missing. The sample carries around 80,000 clones, roughly 85% recorded once. The gene calls are TRBV7-3 and TRBJ1-2; a possible D gene is TRBD1 (6 bases). The source is a man in his forties or fifties with COVID-19, enrolled during active disease. The sample comprised peripheral blood. The CDR3, as DNA: TGTGCCAGCAGCCCAGCGGCAGGGGTAGGTGGCTACACCTTC. Amino acids: CASSPAAGVGGYTF.